The present entry profiles one TCR beta chain with its context. The data stem from a study of blood T cell repertoires in COVID-19. Overall study: Researchers got acute and convalescent COVID-19 samples from the United States, Italy and Spain. The analysed material was cDNA or gDNA that came from T cells, B-cell-depleted T cells, or PBMCs.

Repertoires were generated with immunoSEQ multiplex PCR, while TCRdb's copy carries only in-frame clones and drops some. This sample has about 130,000 clones, with approximately 80% found just once. The V segment lost 1 base and the J segment 6 bases; nucleotides outside the gene matches: 8. Looked up from germline, CDR1 is MNHEY and CDR2 is SVGAGI. The CDR3 length is 15 residues. This sequence was found in an elderly man with acute or convalescent COVID-19. This sequence joins TRBV6-5 and TRBJ2-5; 7 bases match TRBD1. The sequenced sample was peripheral blood. The CDR3 region is CASSYLTGEKKTQYF. In DNA form, the CDR3 reads TGTGCCAGCAGTTACTTAACAGGGGAGAAAAAGACCCAGTACTTC.